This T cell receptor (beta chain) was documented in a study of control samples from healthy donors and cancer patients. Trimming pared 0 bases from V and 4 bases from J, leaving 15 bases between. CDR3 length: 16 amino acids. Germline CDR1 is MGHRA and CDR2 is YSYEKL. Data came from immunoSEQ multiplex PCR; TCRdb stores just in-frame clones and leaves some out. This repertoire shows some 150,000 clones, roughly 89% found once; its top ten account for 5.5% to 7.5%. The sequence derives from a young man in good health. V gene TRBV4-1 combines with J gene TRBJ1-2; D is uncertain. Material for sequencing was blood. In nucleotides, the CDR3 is TGCGCCAGCAGCCAAGATTTCGTCACGGTTTTCTATGGCTACACCTTC. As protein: CASSQDFVTVFYGYTF.